These 11 T cell receptor beta chains were sequenced from one sample in a study of metastatic and nonmetastatic thyroid tumors (dated by TCRdb to about 2020). None of the patients had been given any treatment before thyroid surgery. Libraries were prepared through PCR. The listed sequencing device is Illumina HiSeq 4000. Clones were called with MiXCR by TCRdb after fastp trimmed the public reads at Q25, and only in-frame beta chains were retained. In all, the sample holds tens of thousands of clones, and about a fifth of those were seen once. Together, the top ten hold 25% to 35% of the sample. Sequencing used blood. The receptors were sampled from a female donor with papillary thyroid cancer or a benign thyroid nodule (not recorded which). Some clones in this sample may be carry-over from other donors' samples.

V gene TRBV11-2 combines with J gene TRBJ1-1; D ambiguous. The V gene lost 2 bases and the J gene lost 2 bases, with 12 bases spanning the gap. This CDR3 is built from 15 residues. CDR1 and CDR2 from the germline V gene are SGHAT and FQNNGV. CDR3 bases: TGTGCCAGCAGCTTAAGGCCAGCAACAAACACTGAAGCTTTCTTT. Protein: CASSLRPATNTEAFF. Full variable domain (remainder filled in from reference TRBV11-2 and TRBJ1-1): EAGVAQSPRYKIIEKRQSVAFWCNPISGHATLYWYQQILGQGPKLLIQFQNNGVVDDSQLPKDRFSAERLKGVDSTLKIQPAKLEDSAVYLCASSLRPATNTEAFFGQGTRLTVV.

Many counts were recorded for this clone. The CDR3 nucleotides are TGCGCCAGCAGTGGGGCAGAGAGGGACACTGAAGCTTTCTTT. Its translation: CASSGAERDTEAFF. The chain carries TRBV5-1 and TRBJ1-1; tentative D call: TRBD1 (5 bases). CDR1 and CDR2 from the germline V gene are SGHRS and YFSETQ. The V end lost 5 bases, the J end lost 3 bases, and 14 bases lay between the germline ends. The CDR3 consists of 14 residues.

This clone is medium-sized by share. The identical CDR3 is also encoded by other nucleotide sequences in the sample. The chain recombines TRBV28 with TRBJ2-5; no reliable D call. V lost 5 bases and J lost 4, with 14 bases in between. Germline assignment: CDR1 MDHEN and CDR2 SYDVKM. The CDR3 totals 14 residues. The CDR3 region is CASSPGQVGETQYF. The DNA for the CDR3 is TGTGCCAGCAGTCCCGGGCAGGTCGGAGAGACCCAGTACTTC.

This clone was observed at least ten times. The J gene is TRBJ1-2, the V gene TRBV4-2; D gene unclear. V lost 1 base and J 6 bases, leaving 12 bases between the germline ends. CDR1 LGHNA and CDR2 YNFKEQ come from the germline V gene. The CDR3 is 14 amino acids. This CDR3 reads CASSQGTGSHGYTF. In DNA form, the CDR3 reads TGTGCCAGCAGCCAAGGGACGGGATCCCATGGCTACACCTTC.

This clone was detected ten times or more. The genes are TRBV7-9 and TRBJ2-7; unclear D gene. The germline V and J ends were trimmed by 1 base and 6 bases, with 10 bases remaining between them. Germline lookup yields CDR1 SEHNR and CDR2 FQNEAQ (reference sequence). This CDR3 region has 13 residues. In DNA, the CDR3 is TGTGCCAGCAGCTTAGGGGCAAACGGCGAGCAGTACTTC. Translation: CASSLGANGEQYF.

Concerning this clone: This sequence may be a read error, since a much larger clone differs from it by one base. The genes are TRBV9 and TRBJ2-1, with 14 bases fitting TRBD2. CDR3 length: 17 amino acids. Trimming removed 5 bases from V and 9 bases from J; junction bases left unmatched: 13. Germline assignment: CDR1 SGDLS and CDR2 YYNGEE. The CDR3 nucleotides read TGTGCCAGCAGGCCGGGACTAGCGGGAGCGCCGTCCCCTGAGCAGTTCTTC. Protein product: CASRPGLAGAPSPEQFF.

The rearrangement joins TRBV12-3 or TRBV12-4 to TRBJ2-7, with 9 bases fitting TRBD2. V lost 4 bases and J lost 4; bases outside the gene matches: 8. The CDR3 spans 15 residues. CDR3: CASSSWTSVLYEQYF. In DNA form, the CDR3 reads TGTGCCAGCAGTTCATGGACTAGCGTGCTATACGAGCAGTACTTC.

V usage is TRBV20-1 and J usage is TRBJ2-7; the match to TRBD1 covers 10 bases. Germline V gene data show CDR1 as DFQATT and CDR2 as SNEGSKA (reference sequence). The CDR3 has 15 amino acids. V was clipped by 0 bases and J by 4 bases; unmatched bases: 6. DNA for the CDR3: TGCAGTGCTAGAGATAGGACAGGGGGATGGTACGAGCAGTACTTC. Encoded protein: CSARDRTGGWYEQYF.

The genes are TRBV20-1 and TRBJ2-7, with D tentatively TRBD1 or TRBD2 (5 bases each). V dropped 7 bases and J dropped 3 bases, with 25 bases sitting between them. The CDR3 consists of 16 residues. From germline, CDR1 is DFQATT and CDR2 SNEGSKA (reference sequence). The CDR3 sequence is CSVLRPVQWGSYEQYF. The CDR3 coding sequence is TGCAGTGTTCTGAGGCCGGTACAGTGGGGGAGCTACGAGCAGTACTTC.

This clone was seen at least ten times. V and J are TRBV2 and TRBJ2-1; D unresolved. Germline V gives CDR1 SNHLY, CDR2 FYNNEI. CDR3 length equals 11 residues. V was cut by 8 bases and J by 5 bases, with 7 bases left in between. The CDR3 spells CASESNNEQFF. The CDR3 region has the DNA TGTGCCAGCGAGTCGAACAATGAGCAGTTCTTC.

Remarks on this clone: This may arise from a read error, as a much more abundant clone is one base away. In nucleotides, the CDR3 is TGCAGTGCCCAAGGGCCGGTACCTAAGGTTAAGGATACGCAGTATTTT. Encoded protein: CSAQGPVPKVKDTQYF. The chain carries TRBV20-1 and TRBJ2-3; D remains ambiguous. The CDR3 length is 16 residues. Germline CDR1 reads DFQATT; CDR2 reads SNEGSKA (reference sequence). The V end was cut by 6 bases, the J end by 6 bases, with 25 bases between.